These T cell receptor beta chains were read from a single sample in a study of kidney transplant recipient with SARS-CoV-2 infection. One entry per CDR3 protein results from TCRdb running MiXCR on the reads. This table has some 220,000 distinct CDR3 sequences, under 35% appearing once. The sample in question was a blood sample, obtained at baseline and on roughly day 110 from a kidney transplant recipient. Receptors were obtained from a male patient in his thirties who had COVID-19 and was a kidney transplant recipient. Part of the T cell pool may stem from the graft donor. Each CDR3 is given with its conserved first and last residue. The D gene is left open where the match is weak. Clone size is shown for a subset of rows, as once, few, many or a class of expanded clone.

V gene	J gene	CDR3 length	D gene	clone size	CDR3 protein	CDR3 DNA
TRBV3-1	TRBJ2-5	17	NA	few	CASSWILPISFSETQYF	TGTGCCAGCAGCTGGATCCTTCCCATTTCTTTCTCTGAGACCCAGTACTTC
TRBV27	TRBJ1-6	16	NA	many	CASSLLGWLGNSPLHF	TGTGCCAGCAGTTTGCTCGGGTGGTTGGGGAATTCACCCCTCCACTTT
TRBV6-5	TRBJ2-3	16	NA	few	CTSSQGGAIHTDTQYF	TGTACCAGCAGCCAGGGCGGAGCGATACACACAGATACGCAGTATTTT
TRBV6-1	TRBJ1-2	18	NA	many	CASSPIRGRGLANYGYTF	TGTGCCAGCAGCCCGATCCGGGGCAGGGGATTAGCTAACTATGGCTACACCTTC
TRBV19	TRBJ1-1	14	NA	many	CASSRRSVNTEAFF	TGTGCCAGTAGTCGTAGGTCGGTGAACACTGAAGCTTTCTTT
TRBV4-3	TRBJ1-3	14	TRBD1	many	CASSQGQGPNTIYF	TGCGCCAGCAGCCAAGGACAGGGGCCAAACACCATATATTTT
TRBV13	TRBJ1-2	12	NA	many	CASSLGGNGYTF	TGTGCCAGCAGCTTAGGAGGCAATGGCTACACCTTC
TRBV13	TRBJ2-7	14	TRBD1	many	CASSSGQGDYEQYF	TGTGCCAGCAGCTCGGGACAGGGTGACTACGAGCAGTACTTC
TRBV5-1	TRBJ1-4	16	NA	many	CASSHGTSGFNEKLFF	TGCGCCAGCAGTCACGGGACTAGCGGATTTAATGAAAAACTGTTTTTT
TRBV19	TRBJ2-7	15	NA	many	CASSTPSGDSYEQYF	TGTGCCAGTAGTACCCCCTCGGGGGATTCCTACGAGCAGTACTTC
TRBV4-2	TRBJ2-2	18	NA	many	CASSQVTPSGMNTGELFF	TGTGCCAGCAGCCAAGTTACCCCTTCCGGGATGAACACCGGGGAGCTGTTTTTT
TRBV8-2	TRBJ1-2	16	NA	NA	CGSQATDSRKTYGYTF	TGTGGCAGTCAAGCCACTGATAGCCGAAAGACCTATGGCTACACCTTC
TRBV3-1	TRBJ2-6	18	TRBD1	once	CASSQLRDRVSGANVLTF	TGTGCCAGCAGCCAGCTCCGGGACAGGGTCTCTGGGGCCAACGTCCTGACTTTC
TRBV27	TRBJ1-1	16	NA	many	CASSLSEGGVGTEAFF	TGTGCCAGCAGTTTATCGGAGGGGGGGGTGGGCACTGAAGCTTTCTTT
TRBV20-1	TRBJ2-2	11	NA	many	CSARTSGEVFF	TGCAGTGCTAGAACGTCAGGCGAGGTGTTTTTT
TRBV6-8	TRBJ1-2	17	NA	many	CASSNEQRSRKTYGYTF	TGTGCCAGCAGTAACGAACAACGCTCTAGAAAGACCTATGGCTACACCTTC
TRBV3-1	TRBJ2-2	19	TRBD2	many	CASSQDLDSGSPSTGELFF	TGTGCCAGCAGCCAAGATCTGGATAGCGGGAGTCCAAGCACCGGGGAGCTGTTTTTT
TRBV7-2	TRBJ1-1	16	NA	many	CASSLVWGKEVTEAFF	TGTGCCAGCAGCTTAGTCTGGGGAAAAGAGGTGACTGAAGCTTTCTTT
TRBV11-1	TRBJ1-2	14	NA	many	CASSPDSEGYGYTF	TGTGCCAGCAGCCCGGACTCCGAGGGCTATGGCTACACCTTC
TRBV4-1	TRBJ1-2	16	NA	many	CASSPRKDLPGNGYTF	TGCGCCAGCAGCCCCAGGAAGGATTTACCAGGGAATGGCTACACCTTC
TRBV18	TRBJ2-2	14	NA	many	CASSPQSGAGELFF	TGTGCCAGCTCACCACAGTCGGGGGCCGGGGAGCTGTTTTTT
TRBV10-2	TRBJ2-2	14	NA	many	CASTPSTSTGELFF	TGCGCCAGCACCCCCTCCACCAGTACCGGGGAGCTGTTTTTT
TRBV19	TRBJ1-5	13	NA	many	CASSPKGDQPQHF	TGTGCCAGTAGCCCGAAGGGGGACCAGCCCCAGCATTTT
TRBV3-1	TRBJ1-3	13	NA	many	CASSQSSGNTIYF	TGTGCCAGCAGCCAGTCTTCTGGAAACACCATATATTTT
TRBV5-5	TRBJ1-1	16	TRBD1	many	CASSFRKGRGRTEAFF	TGTGCCAGCAGTTTCCGAAAAGGGAGGGGGCGTACTGAAGCTTTCTTT
TRBV28	TRBJ2-5	13	TRBD2	NA	CASSLAVQETQYF	TGTGCCAGCAGTCTAGCGGTCCAAGAGACCCAGTACTTC
TRBV6-4	TRBJ2-5	14	NA	many	CASSLGQPQETQYF	TGTGCCAGCAGCTTAGGCCAGCCCCAAGAGACCCAGTACTTC
TRBV7-1	TRBJ1-2	17	NA	many	CASSAPGHEGKTYGYTF	TGTGCCAGCAGCGCACCTGGTCACGAGGGAAAGACCTATGGCTACACCTTC
TRBV19	TRBJ2-1	18	NA	few	CASSIVRGAAGVDNEQFF	TGTGCCAGTAGTATAGTCAGAGGAGCGGCAGGGGTCGACAATGAGCAGTTCTTC
TRBV11-3	TRBJ1-2	17	NA	many	CASSETTDLGKTYGYTF	TGTGCCAGCAGCGAAACGACCGATCTCGGAAAGACCTATGGCTACACCTTC
TRBV6-5	TRBJ2-5	15	NA	few	CASSSPGIGVETQYF	TGTGCCAGCAGCTCCCCCGGGATAGGAGTAGAGACCCAGTACTTC
TRBV7-6	TRBJ1-2	17	NA	NA	CASNTINESRKTYGYTF	TGTGCCAGCAACACAATCAATGAATCTCGAAAGACCTATGGCTACACCTTC
TRBV7-8	TRBJ2-7	13	NA	many	CASSLSASYEQYF	TGTGCCAGCAGCTTAAGCGCCTCCTACGAGCAGTACTTC
TRBV5-8	TRBJ1-5	17	NA	many	CASSLGMWVDSNQPQHF	TGTGCCAGCAGCCTGGGTATGTGGGTGGATAGCAATCAGCCCCAGCATTTT
TRBV6-1	TRBJ2-3	14	TRBD2	many	CASSARGLGDTQYF	TGTGCCAGCAGCGCTCGGGGACTAGGGGATACGCAGTATTTT
TRBV5-4	TRBJ2-3	14	NA	NA	CASSFIQSTDTQYF	TGTGCCAGCAGCTTTATTCAGAGCACAGATACGCAGTATTTT
TRBV12-3/TRBV12-4	TRBJ1-2	17	NA	many	CASRPKGGAGNNYGYTF	TGTGCCAGCAGACCCAAGGGTGGGGCAGGAAATAACTATGGCTACACCTTC
TRBV28	TRBJ2-7	13	NA	many	CASWGAPNYEQYF	TGTGCCAGCTGGGGGGCGCCAAACTACGAGCAGTACTTC
TRBV28	TRBJ2-1	15	NA	many	CASSYERAGNNEQFF	TGTGCCAGCAGTTATGAGAGGGCTGGAAACAATGAGCAGTTCTTC
TRBV3-1	TRBJ1-1	17	NA	NA	CASSRPAPISIRAEAFF	TGTGCCAGCAGCCGTCCGGCTCCCATTTCAATTCGCGCTGAAGCTTTCTTT
TRBV21-1	TRBJ2-3	17	NA	NA	CASSSHIVTVMQDTQYF	TGTGCCAGCAGCAGTCACATAGTTACAGTCATGCAAGATACGCAGTATTTT